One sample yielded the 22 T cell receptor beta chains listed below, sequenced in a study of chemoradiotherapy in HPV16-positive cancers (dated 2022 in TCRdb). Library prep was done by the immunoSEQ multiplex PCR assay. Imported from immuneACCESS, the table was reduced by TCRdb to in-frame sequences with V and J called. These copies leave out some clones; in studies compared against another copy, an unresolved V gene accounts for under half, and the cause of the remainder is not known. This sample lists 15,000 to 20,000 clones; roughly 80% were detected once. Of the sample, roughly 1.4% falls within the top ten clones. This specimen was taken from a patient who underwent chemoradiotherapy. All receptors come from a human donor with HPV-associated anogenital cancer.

DNA for the CDR3: TGTGCCAGCAGTGTAGAGAGCGCAGGGTGGGCTTTCTTT. Its protein product is CASSVESAGWAFF. The chain carries TRBV25-1 and TRBJ1-1, with D possibly being TRBD1 (5 bases). Trimming stripped 4 bases from V and 11 bases from J, with 17 bases between. Germline V gene data show CDR1 as MGHDK and CDR2 as SYGVNS. The CDR3 extends over 13 amino acids.

Here the CDR3 reads CASSQGGGLSYEQYF. The CDR3 DNA sequence: TGCGCCAGCAGCCAAGGGGGGGGGCTCTCCTACGAGCAGTACTTC. This chain joins TRBV4-1 and TRBJ2-7; the D gene is possibly TRBD2 (7 bases). The CDR3 is 15 amino acids. The V gene lost 1 base and the J gene lost 0 bases, with 10 bases spanning the gap. The germline CDR1 and CDR2 sequences are MGHRA and YSYEKL.

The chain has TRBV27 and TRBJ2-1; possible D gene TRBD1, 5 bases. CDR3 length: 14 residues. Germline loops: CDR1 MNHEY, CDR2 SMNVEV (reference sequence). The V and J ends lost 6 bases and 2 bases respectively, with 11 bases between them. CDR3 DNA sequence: TGTGCCAGCAGGGCTCTAGGGGCCTACAATGAGCAGTTCTTC. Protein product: CASRALGAYNEQFF.

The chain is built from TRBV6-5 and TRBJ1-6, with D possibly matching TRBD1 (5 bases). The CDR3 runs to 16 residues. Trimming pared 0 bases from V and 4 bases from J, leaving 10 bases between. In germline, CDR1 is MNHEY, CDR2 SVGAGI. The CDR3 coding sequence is TGTGCCAGCAGTTACTCGACAGCCGAATATAATTCACCCCTCCACTTT. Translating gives CASSYSTAEYNSPLHF.

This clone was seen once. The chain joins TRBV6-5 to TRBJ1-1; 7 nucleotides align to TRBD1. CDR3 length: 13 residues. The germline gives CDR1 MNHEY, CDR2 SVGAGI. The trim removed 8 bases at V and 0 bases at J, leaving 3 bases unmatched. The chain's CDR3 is CASAGTVNTEAFF. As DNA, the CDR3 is TGTGCCAGCGCCGGGACAGTGAACACTGAAGCTTTCTTT.

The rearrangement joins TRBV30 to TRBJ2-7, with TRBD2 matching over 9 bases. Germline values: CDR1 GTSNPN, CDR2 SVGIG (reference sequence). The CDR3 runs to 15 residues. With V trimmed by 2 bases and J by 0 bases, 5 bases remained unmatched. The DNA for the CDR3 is TGTGCCTGGAGTTTTAGCGGGGGATTCTCCTACGAGCAGTACTTC. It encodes CAWSFSGGFSYEQYF.

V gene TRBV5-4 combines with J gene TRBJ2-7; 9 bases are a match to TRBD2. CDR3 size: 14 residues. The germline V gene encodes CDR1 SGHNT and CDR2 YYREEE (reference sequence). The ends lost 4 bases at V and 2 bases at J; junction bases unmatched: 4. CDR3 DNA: TGTGCCAGCAGCGTTAGCGGGGGTGCCTACGAGCAGTACTTC. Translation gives CASSVSGGAYEQYF.

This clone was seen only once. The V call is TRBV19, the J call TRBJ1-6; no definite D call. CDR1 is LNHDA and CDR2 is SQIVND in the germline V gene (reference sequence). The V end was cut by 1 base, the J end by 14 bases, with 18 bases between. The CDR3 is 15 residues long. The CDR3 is CASSIGAGSHASLHF. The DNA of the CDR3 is TGTGCCAGTAGTATAGGGGCAGGCTCTCATGCGTCCCTCCACTTT.

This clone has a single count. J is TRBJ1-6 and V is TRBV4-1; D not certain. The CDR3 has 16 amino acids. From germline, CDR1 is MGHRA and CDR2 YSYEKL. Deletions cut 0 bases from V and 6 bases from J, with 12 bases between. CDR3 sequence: CASSQDPRPINSPLHF. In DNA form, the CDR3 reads TGCGCCAGCAGCCAAGACCCACGACCAATTAATTCACCCCTCCACTTT.

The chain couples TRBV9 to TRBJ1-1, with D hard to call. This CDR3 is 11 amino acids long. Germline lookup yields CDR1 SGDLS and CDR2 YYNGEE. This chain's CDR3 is CGRVPNTEAFF. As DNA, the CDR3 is TGTGGAAGGGTCCCGAACACTGAAGCTTTCTTT. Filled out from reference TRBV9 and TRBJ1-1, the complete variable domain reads DSGVTQTPKHLITATGQRVTLRCSPRSGDLSVYWYQQSLDQGLQFLIQYYNGEERAKGNILERFSAQQFPDLHSELNLSSLELGDSALYFCGRVPNTEAFFGQGTRLTVV.

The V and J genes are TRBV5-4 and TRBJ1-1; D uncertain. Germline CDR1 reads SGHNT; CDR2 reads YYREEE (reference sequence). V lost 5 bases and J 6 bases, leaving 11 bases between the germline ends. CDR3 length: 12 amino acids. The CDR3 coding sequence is TGTGCCAGCAGTTGGGGTGGGGCTGAAGCTTTCTTT. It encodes CASSWGGAEAFF.

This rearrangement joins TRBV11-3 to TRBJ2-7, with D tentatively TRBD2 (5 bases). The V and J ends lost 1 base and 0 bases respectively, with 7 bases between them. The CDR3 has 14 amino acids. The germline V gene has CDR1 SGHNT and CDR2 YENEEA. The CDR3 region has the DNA TGTGCCAGCAGCTTAGGAGGGAGCTCCTACGAGCAGTACTTC. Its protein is CASSLGGSSYEQYF.

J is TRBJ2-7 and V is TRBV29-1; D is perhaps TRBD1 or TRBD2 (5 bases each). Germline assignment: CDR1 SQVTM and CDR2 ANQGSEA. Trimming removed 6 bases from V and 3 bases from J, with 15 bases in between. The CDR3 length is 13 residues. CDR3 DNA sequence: TGCAGCGTGTCACTGGTGGGACGCTACGAGCAGTACTTC. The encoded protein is CSVSLVGRYEQYF.

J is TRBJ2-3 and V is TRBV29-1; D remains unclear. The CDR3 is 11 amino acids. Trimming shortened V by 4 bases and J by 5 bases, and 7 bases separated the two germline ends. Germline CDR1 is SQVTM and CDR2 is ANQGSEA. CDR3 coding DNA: TGCAGCGTTGGGGTAGGAGATACGCAGTATTTT. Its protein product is CSVGVGDTQYF.

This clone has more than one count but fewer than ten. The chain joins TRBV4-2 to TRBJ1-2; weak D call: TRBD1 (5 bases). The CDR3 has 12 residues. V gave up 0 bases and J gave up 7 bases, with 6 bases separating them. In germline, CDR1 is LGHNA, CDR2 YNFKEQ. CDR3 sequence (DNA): TGTGCCAGCAGCCAAGAAGGGACTGGCTACACCTTC. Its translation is CASSQEGTGYTF.

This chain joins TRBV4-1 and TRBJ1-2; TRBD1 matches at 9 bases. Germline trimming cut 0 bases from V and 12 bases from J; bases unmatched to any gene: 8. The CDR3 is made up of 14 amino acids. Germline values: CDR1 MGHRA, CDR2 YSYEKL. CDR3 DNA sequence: TGCGCCAGCAGCCAAGATGGGGGGGACAGGGCTAACACCTTC. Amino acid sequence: CASSQDGGDRANTF.

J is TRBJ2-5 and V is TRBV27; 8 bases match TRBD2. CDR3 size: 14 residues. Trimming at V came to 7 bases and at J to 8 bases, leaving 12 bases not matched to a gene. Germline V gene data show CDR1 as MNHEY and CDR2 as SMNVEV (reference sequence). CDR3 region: CASNPGGRFSTQYF. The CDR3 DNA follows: TGTGCCAGCAACCCGGGGGGGAGGTTCAGTACCCAGTACTTC.

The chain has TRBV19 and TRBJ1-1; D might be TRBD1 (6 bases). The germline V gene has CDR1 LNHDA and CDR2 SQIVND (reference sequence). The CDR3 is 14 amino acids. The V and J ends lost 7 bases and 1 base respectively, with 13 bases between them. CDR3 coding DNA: TGTGCCAGTAATCCTCGGGGGGCGAACACTGAAGCTTTCTTT. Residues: CASNPRGANTEAFF.

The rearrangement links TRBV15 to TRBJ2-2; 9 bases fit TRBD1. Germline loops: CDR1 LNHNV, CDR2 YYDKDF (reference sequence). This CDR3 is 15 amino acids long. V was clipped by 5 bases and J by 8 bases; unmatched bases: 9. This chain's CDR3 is CATSVATGGSGELFF. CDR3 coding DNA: TGTGCCACCAGCGTTGCTACAGGGGGCTCAGGGGAGCTGTTTTTT.

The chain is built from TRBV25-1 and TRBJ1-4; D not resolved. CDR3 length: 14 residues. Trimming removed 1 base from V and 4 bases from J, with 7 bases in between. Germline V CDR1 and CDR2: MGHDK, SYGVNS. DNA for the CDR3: TGTGCCAGCAGTGAATGGATCGGTAATGAAAAACTGTTTTTT. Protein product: CASSEWIGNEKLFF.

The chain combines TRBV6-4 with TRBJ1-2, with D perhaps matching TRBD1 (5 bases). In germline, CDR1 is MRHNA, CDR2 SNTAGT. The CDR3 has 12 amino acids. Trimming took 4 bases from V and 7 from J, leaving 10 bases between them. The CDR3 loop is CASSVGGRGYTF. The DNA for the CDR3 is TGTGCCAGCAGTGTTGGGGGACGTGGCTACACCTTC.

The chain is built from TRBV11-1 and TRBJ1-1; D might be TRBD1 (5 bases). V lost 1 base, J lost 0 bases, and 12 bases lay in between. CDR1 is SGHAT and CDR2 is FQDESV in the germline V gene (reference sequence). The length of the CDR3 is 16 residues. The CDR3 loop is CASSLGPSTVNTEAFF. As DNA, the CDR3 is TGTGCCAGCAGCTTAGGTCCCTCGACAGTGAACACTGAAGCTTTCTTT.